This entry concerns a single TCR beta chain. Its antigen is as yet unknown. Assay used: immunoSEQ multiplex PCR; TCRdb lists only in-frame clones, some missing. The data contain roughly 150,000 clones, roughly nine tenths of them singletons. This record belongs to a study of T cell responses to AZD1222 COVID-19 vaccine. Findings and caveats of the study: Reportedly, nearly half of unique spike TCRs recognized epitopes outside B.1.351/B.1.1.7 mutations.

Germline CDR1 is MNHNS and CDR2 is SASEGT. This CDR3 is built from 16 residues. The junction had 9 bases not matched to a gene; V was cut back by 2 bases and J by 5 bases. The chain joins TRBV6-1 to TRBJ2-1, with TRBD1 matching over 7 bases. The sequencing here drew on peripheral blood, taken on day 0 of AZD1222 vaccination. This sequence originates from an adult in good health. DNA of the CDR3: TGTGCCAGCAGTGAATACACCGGGACAGCAGACAATGAGCAGTTCTTC. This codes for CASSEYTGTADNEQFF.